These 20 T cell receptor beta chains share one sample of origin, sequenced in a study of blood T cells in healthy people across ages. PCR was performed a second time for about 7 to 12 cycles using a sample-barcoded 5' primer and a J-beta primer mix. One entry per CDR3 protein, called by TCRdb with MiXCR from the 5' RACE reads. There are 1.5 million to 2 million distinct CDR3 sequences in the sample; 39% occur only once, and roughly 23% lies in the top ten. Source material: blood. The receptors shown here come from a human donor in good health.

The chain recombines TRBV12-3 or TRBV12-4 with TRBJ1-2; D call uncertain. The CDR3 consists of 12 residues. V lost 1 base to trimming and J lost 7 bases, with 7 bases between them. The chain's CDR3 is CASSLGSAGYTF. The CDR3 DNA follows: TGTGCCAGCAGTTTAGGTTCCGCTGGCTACACCTTC.

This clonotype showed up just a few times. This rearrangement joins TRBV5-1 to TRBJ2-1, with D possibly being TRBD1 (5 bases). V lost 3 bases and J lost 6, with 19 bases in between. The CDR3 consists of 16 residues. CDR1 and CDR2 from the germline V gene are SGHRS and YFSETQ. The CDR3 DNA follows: TGCGCCAGCAGCTATACTGACAGCTATCGAGGCAATGAGCAGTTCTTC. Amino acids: CASSYTDSYRGNEQFF.

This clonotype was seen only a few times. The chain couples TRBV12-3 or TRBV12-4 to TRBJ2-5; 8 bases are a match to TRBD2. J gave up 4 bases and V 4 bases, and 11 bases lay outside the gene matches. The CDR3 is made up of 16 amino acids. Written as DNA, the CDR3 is TGTGCCAGCAGTTCGGGGACTAGGGGAGGGCGAGAGACCCAGTACTTC. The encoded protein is CASSSGTRGGRETQYF.

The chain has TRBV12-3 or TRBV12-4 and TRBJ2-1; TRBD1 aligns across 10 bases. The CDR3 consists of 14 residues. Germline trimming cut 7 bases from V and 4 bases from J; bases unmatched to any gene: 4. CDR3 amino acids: CASIRQGAYNEQFF. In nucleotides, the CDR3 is TGTGCCAGCATAAGACAGGGGGCGTACAATGAGCAGTTCTTC.

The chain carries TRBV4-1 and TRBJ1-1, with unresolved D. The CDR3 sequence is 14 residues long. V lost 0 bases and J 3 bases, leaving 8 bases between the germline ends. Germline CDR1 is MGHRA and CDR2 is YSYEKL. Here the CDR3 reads CASSQESCDTEAFF. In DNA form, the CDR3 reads TGCGCCAGCAGCCAAGAGTCGTGCGACACTGAAGCTTTCTTT.

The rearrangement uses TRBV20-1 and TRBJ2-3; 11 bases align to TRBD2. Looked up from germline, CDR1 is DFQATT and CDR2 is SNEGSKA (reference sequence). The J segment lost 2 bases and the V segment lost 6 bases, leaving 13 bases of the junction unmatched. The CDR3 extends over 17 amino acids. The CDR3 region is CSAGRRLAGGLTDTQYF. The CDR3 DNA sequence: TGCAGTGCAGGCCGCCGGTTAGCGGGGGGGCTCACAGATACGCAGTATTTT.

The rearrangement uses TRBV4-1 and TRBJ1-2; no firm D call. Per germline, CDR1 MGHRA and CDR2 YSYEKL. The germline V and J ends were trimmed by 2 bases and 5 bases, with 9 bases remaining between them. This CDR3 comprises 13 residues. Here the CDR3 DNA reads TGCGCCAGCAGCCAACCTCAAACTTATGGCTACACCTTC. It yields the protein CASSQPQTYGYTF.

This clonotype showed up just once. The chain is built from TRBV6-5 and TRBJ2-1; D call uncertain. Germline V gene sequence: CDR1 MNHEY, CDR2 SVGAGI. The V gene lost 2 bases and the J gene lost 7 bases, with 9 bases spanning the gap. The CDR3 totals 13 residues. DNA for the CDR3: TGTGCCAGCAGTTACACAGAGACAAATGAGCAGTTCTTC. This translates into CASSYTETNEQFF.

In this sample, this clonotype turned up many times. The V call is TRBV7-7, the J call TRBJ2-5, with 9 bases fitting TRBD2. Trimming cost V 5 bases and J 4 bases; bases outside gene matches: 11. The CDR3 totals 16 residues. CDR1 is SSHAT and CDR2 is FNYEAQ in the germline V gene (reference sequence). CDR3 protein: CASSPGGGLAGETQYF. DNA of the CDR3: TGTGCCAGCAGCCCCGGGGGGGGACTAGCAGGAGAGACCCAGTACTTC.

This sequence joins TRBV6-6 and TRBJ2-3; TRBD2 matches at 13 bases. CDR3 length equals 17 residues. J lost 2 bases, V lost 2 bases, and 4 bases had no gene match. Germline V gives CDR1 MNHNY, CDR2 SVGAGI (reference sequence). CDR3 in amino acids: CASSYPGLAGDTDTQYF. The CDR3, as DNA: TGTGCCAGCAGTTACCCTGGACTAGCGGGGGACACAGATACGCAGTATTTT.

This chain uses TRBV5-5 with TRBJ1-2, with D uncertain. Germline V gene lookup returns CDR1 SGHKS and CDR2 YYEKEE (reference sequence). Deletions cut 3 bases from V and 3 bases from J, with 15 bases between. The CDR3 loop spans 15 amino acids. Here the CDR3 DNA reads TGTGCCAGCAGCTCGAGACCCATGGTGGACTATGGCTACACCTTC. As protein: CASSSRPMVDYGYTF. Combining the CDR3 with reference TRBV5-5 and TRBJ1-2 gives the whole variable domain DAGVTQSPTHLIKTRGQQVTLRCSPISGHKSVSWYQQVLGQGPQFIFQYYEKEERGRGNFPDRFSARQFPNYSSELNVNALLLGDSALYLCASSSRPMVDYGYTFGSGTRLTVV.

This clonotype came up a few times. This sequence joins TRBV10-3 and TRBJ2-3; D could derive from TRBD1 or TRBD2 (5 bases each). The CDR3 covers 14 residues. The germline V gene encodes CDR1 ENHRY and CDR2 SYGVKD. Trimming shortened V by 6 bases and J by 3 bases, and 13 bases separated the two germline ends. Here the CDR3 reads CAIRDFEGTDTQYF. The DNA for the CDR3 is TGTGCCATCAGGGACTTCGAGGGGACAGATACGCAGTATTTT.

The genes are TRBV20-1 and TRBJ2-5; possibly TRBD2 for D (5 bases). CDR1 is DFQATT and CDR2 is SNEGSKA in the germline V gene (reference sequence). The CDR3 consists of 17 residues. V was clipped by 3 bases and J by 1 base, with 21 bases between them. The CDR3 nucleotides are TGCAGTGCTAGGGGCGCCCGGGGATTGAGCTCCCAAGAGACCCAGTACTTC. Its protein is CSARGARGLSSQETQYF.

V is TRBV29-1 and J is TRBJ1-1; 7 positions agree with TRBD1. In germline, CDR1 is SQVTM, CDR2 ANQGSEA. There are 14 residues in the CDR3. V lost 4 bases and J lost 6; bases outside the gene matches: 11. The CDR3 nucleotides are TGCAGCGTTGGCAAACAGGGGTATAAGGCTGAAGCTTTCTTT. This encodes CSVGKQGYKAEAFF.

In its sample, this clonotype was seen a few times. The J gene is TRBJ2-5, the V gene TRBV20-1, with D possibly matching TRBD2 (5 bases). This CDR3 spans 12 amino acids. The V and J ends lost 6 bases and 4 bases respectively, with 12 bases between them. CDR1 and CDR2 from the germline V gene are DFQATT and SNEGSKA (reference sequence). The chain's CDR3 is CSADWRRETQYF. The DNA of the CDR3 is TGCAGTGCCGACTGGAGGCGAGAGACCCAGTACTTC.

The CDR3, as DNA: TGTGCCACCAGCAGAATAAGGGCTTCAAACACTGAAGCTTTCTTT. Translation gives CATSRIRASNTEAFF. The chain recombines TRBV15 with TRBJ1-1; D remains ambiguous. Trimming took 2 bases from V and 2 from J, leaving 12 bases between them. The length of the CDR3 is 15 residues. Germline CDR1 reads LNHNV; CDR2 reads YYDKDF (reference sequence).

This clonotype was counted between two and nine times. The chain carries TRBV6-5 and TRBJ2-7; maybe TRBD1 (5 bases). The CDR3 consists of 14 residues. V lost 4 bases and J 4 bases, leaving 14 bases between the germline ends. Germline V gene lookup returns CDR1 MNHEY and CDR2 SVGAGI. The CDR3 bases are TGTGCCAGCAGTTCACAGGTTCCAACTTACGAGCAGTACTTC. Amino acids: CASSSQVPTYEQYF.

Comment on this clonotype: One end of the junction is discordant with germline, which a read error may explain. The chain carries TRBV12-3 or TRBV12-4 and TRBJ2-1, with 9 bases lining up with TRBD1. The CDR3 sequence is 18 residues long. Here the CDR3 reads CASRTGQGSISSYDEQFF. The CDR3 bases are TGTGCCAGCAGAACCGGACAGGGGTCAATTAGCTCCTACGATGAGCAGTTCTTC.

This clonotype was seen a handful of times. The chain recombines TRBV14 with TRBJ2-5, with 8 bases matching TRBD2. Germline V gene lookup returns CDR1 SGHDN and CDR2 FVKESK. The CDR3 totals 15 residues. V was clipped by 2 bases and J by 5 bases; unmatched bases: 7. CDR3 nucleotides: TGTGCCAGCAGCCAATACAGCGGGGGCGGTGAGACCCAGTACTTC. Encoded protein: CASSQYSGGGETQYF.

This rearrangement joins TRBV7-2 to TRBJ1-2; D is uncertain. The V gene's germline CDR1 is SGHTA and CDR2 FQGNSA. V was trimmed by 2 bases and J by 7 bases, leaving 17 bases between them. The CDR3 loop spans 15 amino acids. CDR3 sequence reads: CASSLTSLAVFGYTF. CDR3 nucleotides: TGTGCCAGCAGCTTAACTAGTCTGGCAGTCTTTGGCTACACCTTC.